This passage covers 30 T cell receptor beta chains from one sample sequenced in a study of control samples from healthy donors and cancer patients. Profiling relied on immunoSEQ multiplex PCR, and the TCRdb table lists in-frame clones only, not all of them. The sample yields just over 150,000 clones, about 94% seen once. Source material: blood. Receptors originate from a woman in her thirties or forties in good health.

The rearrangement joins TRBV4-3 to TRBJ2-7; D is possibly TRBD2 (6 bases). This CDR3 spans 14 amino acids. Germline V gene sequence: CDR1 LGHNA, CDR2 YSLEER. Trimming left V 4 bases short and J 2 bases short, with 12 bases between. The DNA of the CDR3 is TGCGCCAGCAGCCGGGGACTTTTACCCTACGAGCAGTACTTC. Translated, it gives CASSRGLLPYEQYF.

The chain has TRBV29-1 and TRBJ2-3, with D perhaps TRBD2 (5 bases). The CDR3 is 15 amino acids. Trimming took 6 bases from V and 6 from J, leaving 22 bases between them. Germline CDR1 reads SQVTM; CDR2 reads ANQGSEA. CDR3: CSVITGNMLVDTQYF. The CDR3 DNA is TGCAGCGTAATTACCGGGAACATGTTGGTGGATACGCAGTATTTT.

The chain couples TRBV27 to TRBJ1-3; no reliable D call. The CDR3 is 15 residues long. Germline V gene lookup returns CDR1 MNHEY and CDR2 SMNVEV (reference sequence). The V gene lost 1 base and the J gene lost 2 bases, with 9 bases spanning the gap. CDR3 residues: CASSLLGAPGNTIYF. The CDR3 DNA reads as TGTGCCAGCAGTTTATTGGGAGCCCCTGGAAACACCATATATTTT.

The CDR3 DNA sequence: TGTGCCAGCAGCGCTGACGGGAGGGTGAACACTGAAGCTTTCTTT. Translation gives CASSADGRVNTEAFF. The J gene is TRBJ1-1, the V gene TRBV7-3; D remains ambiguous. Germline V gene data show CDR1 as SGHTA and CDR2 as FQGTGA. The CDR3 contains 15 residues. Deletions cut 5 bases from V and 0 bases from J, with 13 bases between.

The chain employs TRBV19 and TRBJ2-7; 9 nucleotides agree with TRBD1. The trim removed 1 base at V and 3 bases at J, leaving 4 bases unmatched. Germline values: CDR1 LNHDA, CDR2 SQIVND (reference sequence). This CDR3 contains 15 residues. Here the CDR3 DNA reads TGTGCCAGTAGTATAGCAGGACAGGGGTTCTACGAGCAGTACTTC. Protein product: CASSIAGQGFYEQYF.

V usage is TRBV9 and J usage is TRBJ1-2, with 8 bases lining up with TRBD1. The CDR3 length is 14 residues. CDR1 SGDLS and CDR2 YYNGEE come from the germline V gene. Trimming took 3 bases from V and 4 from J; bases not matched to a gene: 5. Here the CDR3 reads CASSAGQGPYGYTF. The CDR3 bases are TGTGCCAGCAGCGCCGGACAGGGCCCCTATGGCTACACCTTC.

This chain connects TRBV15 to TRBJ1-4; no definite D call. CDR1 is LNHNV and CDR2 is YYDKDF in the germline V gene (reference sequence). The CDR3 runs to 21 residues. Trimming stripped 0 bases from V and 5 bases from J, with 28 bases between. The CDR3 DNA sequence: TGTGCCACCAGCAGAGATCTGGGAGGGAGGGCCTGGGAAACAAGGAATGAAAAACTGTTTTTT. Amino acids: CATSRDLGGRAWETRNEKLFF.

CDR3 DNA sequence: TGCGCCAGCAGCCGGTCCTTTTCAGCTAATGAAAAACTGTTTTTT. This encodes CASSRSFSANEKLFF. The chain combines TRBV10-2 with TRBJ1-4; D unclear. CDR1 is WSHSY, CDR2 SAAADI, per germline. V dropped 6 bases and J dropped 3 bases, with 14 bases sitting between them. The CDR3 extends over 15 amino acids.

The chain has TRBV9 and TRBJ2-5; TRBD2 is a possible D gene (6 bases). Trimming left V 3 bases short and J 2 bases short, with 11 bases between. The CDR3 runs to 14 residues. Germline V gives CDR1 SGDLS, CDR2 YYNGEE. CDR3 loop: CASSARSGQETQYF. CDR3 nucleotides: TGTGCCAGCAGCGCCCGTAGCGGACAAGAGACCCAGTACTTC.

The rearrangement uses TRBV5-1 and TRBJ2-7; D perhaps matches TRBD1 (5 bases). In germline, CDR1 is SGHRS, CDR2 YFSETQ. The V end was cut by 0 bases, the J end by 1 base, with 8 bases between. The CDR3 consists of 14 residues. The CDR3 is CASSLADRSYEQYF. CDR3 bases: TGCGCCAGCAGCTTGGCCGACAGATCCTACGAGCAGTACTTC.

The CDR3 loop reads CATSDPRQGSNEQYF. CDR3 DNA sequence: TGTGCCACCAGTGACCCCCGACAGGGTAGCAACGAGCAGTACTTC. This rearrangement joins TRBV24-1 to TRBJ2-7, with 7 bases aligning to TRBD1. Germline-derived CDR1 and CDR2 are KGHDR and SFDVKD. The CDR3 covers 15 residues. Trimming removed 4 bases from V and 5 bases from J; junction bases left unmatched: 10.

A note on this clone: The identical CDR3 is also encoded by other nucleotide sequences in the sample. The V call is TRBV20-1, the J call TRBJ2-5, with D unresolved. CDR1 is DFQATT, CDR2 SNEGSKA, per germline (reference sequence). The length of the CDR3 is 11 residues. The ends were cut back, 1 base at V and 5 bases at J, with 5 bases in the middle. CDR3 sequence: CSARGPETQYF. Here the CDR3 DNA reads TGCAGTGCTAGAGGTCCGGAGACCCAGTACTTC.

This clone has just one count. The gene calls are TRBV2 and TRBJ2-7; D is possibly TRBD1 or TRBD2 (5 bases each). CDR1 is SNHLY, CDR2 FYNNEI, per germline. Trimming stripped 6 bases from V and 2 bases from J, with 17 bases between. There are 15 residues in the CDR3. The CDR3 DNA sequence: TGTGCCAGCAGGCTTGCTGGGGGTTACACCTACGAGCAGTACTTC. This sequence encodes CASRLAGGYTYEQYF.

V gene TRBV19 combines with J gene TRBJ1-3; TRBD1 might be the D (5 bases). The CDR3 has 17 residues. Trimming pared 2 bases from V and 0 bases from J, leaving 14 bases between. CDR1 is LNHDA, CDR2 SQIVND, per germline (reference sequence). DNA of the CDR3: TGTGCCAGTAGTATACCATGGGGGTCTTACTCTGGAAACACCATATATTTT. As protein: CASSIPWGSYSGNTIYF.

This chain links TRBV6-6 with TRBJ1-2; 10 bases align to TRBD1. The germline V gene has CDR1 MNHNY and CDR2 SVGAGI (reference sequence). V shed 8 bases, J shed 4 bases, and the junction held 7 bases outside the gene matches. CDR3 length: 14 residues. The CDR3 here is CASGRQGAFYGYTF. The CDR3 DNA follows: TGTGCCAGCGGGAGACAGGGGGCTTTCTATGGCTACACCTTC.

The chain recombines TRBV9 with TRBJ2-7; perhaps TRBD1 as D (5 bases). The CDR3 extends over 13 amino acids. Germline values: CDR1 SGDLS, CDR2 YYNGEE. Trimming removed 0 bases from V and 3 bases from J, with 7 bases in between. CDR3 residues: CASSVGQHYEQYF. Written as DNA, the CDR3 is TGTGCCAGCAGCGTAGGACAGCACTACGAGCAGTACTTC.

The chain uses TRBV27 and TRBJ2-7; the D gene could be TRBD1 or TRBD2 (6 bases each). The CDR3 is 15 amino acids. Germline V CDR1 and CDR2: MNHEY, SMNVEV (reference sequence). The germline V and J ends were trimmed by 0 bases and 3 bases, with 12 bases remaining between them. The CDR3 nucleotides read TGTGCCAGCAGTTTATCTTGGGGGGCCTACTACGAGCAGTACTTC. Its translation is CASSLSWGAYYEQYF.

This clone occurred once. The chain carries TRBV24-1 and TRBJ2-1; D is undetermined. Germline V lookup: CDR1 KGHDR, CDR2 SFDVKD. The germline V and J ends were trimmed by 0 bases and 8 bases, with 7 bases remaining between them. The CDR3 has 13 amino acids. CDR3 sequence: CATSDLHSYEQFF. In DNA form, the CDR3 reads TGTGCCACCAGTGATTTGCACTCCTATGAGCAGTTCTTC.

This clone was recorded once. The chain is built from TRBV25-1 and TRBJ1-1, with 7 bases aligning to TRBD1. The CDR3 covers 17 residues. Germline V CDR1 and CDR2: MGHDK, SYGVNS. Germline trimming cut 3 bases from V and 4 bases from J; bases unmatched to any gene: 14. CDR3 coding DNA: TGTGCCAGCAGTGAGCGCCTCGACAGGGTTGGGGGCACTGAAGCTTTCTTT. Amino acid sequence: CASSERLDRVGGTEAFF.

This sequence joins TRBV29-1 and TRBJ1-2; the D gene is possibly TRBD1 (6 bases). The CDR3 sequence is 13 residues long. The germline V gene has CDR1 SQVTM and CDR2 ANQGSEA. The V and J ends lost 7 bases and 8 bases respectively, with 20 bases between them. The CDR3 region is CSGGGTGIRGYTF. The CDR3 region has the DNA TGCAGCGGGGGGGGAACAGGGATTCGGGGCTACACCTTC.

The J gene is TRBJ2-2, the V gene TRBV10-3; tentatively, D is TRBD1 (6 bases). Trimming removed 5 bases from V and 1 base from J, with 11 bases in between. The CDR3 length is 15 residues. The germline V gene has CDR1 ENHRY and CDR2 SYGVKD. Here the CDR3 reads CAISLQGKNTGELFF. The CDR3 DNA reads TGTGCCATCAGTCTCCAGGGGAAGAACACCGGGGAGCTGTTTTTT.

This clone has a single count. The chain has TRBV19 and TRBJ1-1, with D hard to call. CDR3 length equals 10 residues. Germline V gene sequence: CDR1 LNHDA, CDR2 SQIVND (reference sequence). V lost 4 bases, J lost 7 bases, and 4 bases lay in between. The CDR3 DNA reads TGTGCCAGTAGTAGTGGTGAAGCTTTCTTT. This sequence encodes CASSSGEAFF.

The chain combines TRBV11-2 with TRBJ2-7; TRBD2 matches at 8 bases. CDR3 length equals 12 residues. The V gene's germline CDR1 is SGHAT and CDR2 FQNNGV. The junction had 4 bases not matched to a gene; V was cut back by 6 bases and J by 6 bases. CDR3 in DNA: TGTGCCAGCAGGGAAGCGGGAGTCGAGCAGTACTTC. Protein sequence: CASREAGVEQYF.

The genes are TRBV18 and TRBJ1-5; 7 bases line up with TRBD1. V dropped 4 bases and J dropped 0; count of bases not matched to a gene: 3. The germline gives CDR1 KGHSH, CDR2 LQKENI. The CDR3 loop spans 15 amino acids. The CDR3 DNA reads TGTGCCAGCTCACGGGACAGTTATAGCAATCAGCCCCAGCATTTT. Its translation: CASSRDSYSNQPQHF.

This sequence joins TRBV3-1 (or the pseudogene TRBV3-2) and TRBJ2-7; 9 bases align to TRBD1. The junction had 9 bases not matched to a gene; V was cut back by 4 bases and J by 8 bases. The length of the CDR3 is 14 residues. The V gene's germline CDR1 is LGHDT and CDR2 YNNKEL (reference sequence). The CDR3 sequence is CASSPGTGKDQQYF. The DNA of the CDR3 is TGTGCCAGCAGCCCCGGGACAGGGAAGGACCAGCAGTACTTC.

The chain links TRBV18 to TRBJ1-1, with D possibly being TRBD1 (5 bases). Deletions cut 3 bases from V and 6 bases from J, with 17 bases between. Germline V gene lookup returns CDR1 KGHSH and CDR2 LQKENI. This CDR3 comprises 15 residues. DNA for the CDR3: TGTGCCAGCTCACCCCTGGGGACCATGCGACCTGAAGCTTTCTTT. Translation: CASSPLGTMRPEAFF.

V is TRBV4-1 and J is TRBJ1-3, with no clear D. The V gene's germline CDR1 is MGHRA and CDR2 YSYEKL. The V gene lost 0 bases and the J gene lost 3 bases, with 15 bases spanning the gap. The length of the CDR3 is 17 residues. CDR3 DNA: TGCGCCAGCAGCCAAGATACCGGGCTCCCCTTTGGAAACACCATATATTTT. Its translation is CASSQDTGLPFGNTIYF.

This clone was picked up one time. The chain combines TRBV5-4 with TRBJ1-1; D not certain. V was cut by 4 bases and J by 6 bases, with 16 bases left in between. This CDR3 region has 14 residues. Germline CDR1 and CDR2: SGHNT and YYREEE (reference sequence). CDR3 coding DNA: TGTGCCAGCAGCCCACGAAACATTTCGGCTGAAGCTTTCTTT. It is translated as CASSPRNISAEAFF.

The chain has TRBV7-9 and TRBJ1-6; D is unresolved. CDR1 is SEHNR, CDR2 FQNEAQ, per germline (reference sequence). The CDR3 contains 15 residues. Trimming shortened V by 2 bases and J by 6 bases, and 11 bases separated the two germline ends. CDR3 amino acids: CASSLSGRANSPLHF. The CDR3, as DNA: TGTGCCAGCAGCTTATCGGGGAGGGCTAATTCACCCCTCCACTTT.

The gene calls are TRBV30 and TRBJ1-5; tentatively, D is TRBD1 (6 bases). Germline loops: CDR1 GTSNPN, CDR2 SVGIG (reference sequence). V dropped 0 bases and J dropped 3 bases, with 15 bases sitting between them. The CDR3 contains 16 residues. In DNA form, the CDR3 reads TGTGCCTGGAGTGTCGAACCAACAGGGTTCAATCAGCCCCAGCATTTT. Residues: CAWSVEPTGFNQPQHF.